The 15 T cell receptor beta chains given below trace back to one sample, sequenced in a study of CXCR3-negative and CXCR3-positive naive CD8 T cells. Each TRB cDNA library was prepared by 5' RACE (with UMI labels). After re-calling the 5' RACE reads, TCRdb lists one entry per CDR3 protein, DNA absent. The sample's table shows about 120,000 distinct CDR3 sequences. Their antigens remain unidentified. Study-level results: Compared with CXCR3-negative naive cells, CXCR3-positive naive cells showed more hydrophobic TRB CDR3s.

The sample was naive CXCR3+ CD8+ T cells from blood. Subset in this sample: CD45RO-CCR7+CD27+CD95- naive CD8+ T cells expressing CXCR3 (TNR3+). Receptor source: a human donor in good health. Some clones in this sample may be carry-over from other donors' samples.

The V gene is TRBV12-3 or TRBV12-4, the J gene TRBJ1-2; TCRdb's D call of TRBD1 is untestable without DNA. This CDR3 has 16 residues. CDR3 protein: CASSPSKQGGNYGYTF.

The chain links TRBV5-1 to TRBJ2-1. CDR1 is SGHRS, CDR2 YFSETQ, per germline. The CDR3 extends over 15 amino acids. This chain's CDR3 is CASSEYLEYGGEQFF.

The chain links TRBV2 to TRBJ2-3. CDR1 SNHLY and CDR2 FYNNEI come from the germline V gene. The CDR3 runs 15 residues. CDR3 protein: CASSEATTSTDTQYF. Drawing the rest from reference TRBV2 and TRBJ2-3, the complete variable domain is EPEVTQTPSHQVTQMGQEVILRCVPISNHLYFYWYRQILGQKVEFLVSFYNNEISEKSEIFDDQFSVERPDGSNFTLKIRSTKLEDSAMYFCASSEATTSTDTQYFGPGTRLTVL.

This rearrangement joins TRBV7-9 to TRBJ2-7; TCRdb's assignment of TRBD1 cannot be checked, as there is no DNA. The CDR3 runs to 15 residues. CDR1 and CDR2 (germline): SEHNR, FQNEAQ (reference sequence). CDR3 sequence: CASSWFGGPSYEQYF.

The chain couples TRBV14 to TRBJ2-1. Germline assignment: CDR1 SGHDN and CDR2 FVKESK. The CDR3 runs 15 residues. CDR3 residues: CASSLYRGPYNEQFF. The full variable domain, in which reference TRBV14 and TRBJ2-1 provide the parts outside the CDR3, is EAGVTQFPSHSVIEKGQTVTLRCDPISGHDNLYWYRRVMGKEIKFLLHFVKESKQDESGMPNNRFLAERTGGTYSTLKVQPAELEDSGVYFCASSLYRGPYNEQFFGPGTRLTVL.

The chain couples TRBV5-1 to TRBJ2-5; there is no DNA to check the TCRdb D call of TRBD2. This CDR3 region has 15 residues. Germline CDR1 SGHRS, CDR2 YFSETQ. This CDR3 is CASSLGRAYQETQYF.

This chain uses TRBV27 with TRBJ2-4. Germline lookup yields CDR1 MNHEY and CDR2 SMNVEV (reference sequence). This CDR3 is built from 14 residues. The CDR3 region is CASSLSSTPRIQYF.

The rearrangement joins TRBV15 to TRBJ2-7; TCRdb's assignment of TRBD1 cannot be checked, as there is no DNA. The CDR3 spans 15 residues. Germline V lookup: CDR1 LNHNV, CDR2 YYDKDF (reference sequence). CDR3 in amino acids: CATSKKDSASYEQYF.

The rearrangement joins TRBV7-9 to TRBJ2-7; TCRdb selects TRBD1, and the lack of DNA leaves this call unchecked. The V gene's germline CDR1 is SEHNR and CDR2 FQNEAQ (reference sequence). CDR3 size: 15 residues. The CDR3 sequence is CASSLATTGVYEQYF.

This rearrangement joins TRBV6-5 to TRBJ2-5; the TCRdb D gene call, TRBD2, has no DNA to confirm it. The CDR3 contains 16 residues. Germline CDR1 and CDR2: MNHEY and SVGAGI. This CDR3 reads CASGQGLAGYQETQYF.

The V and J genes are TRBV4-3 and TRBJ2-3; TCRdb selects TRBD2, and the lack of DNA leaves this call unchecked. The CDR3 runs 17 residues. Germline-derived CDR1 and CDR2 are LGHNA and YSLEER. The chain's CDR3 is CASSVGALAGGPDTQYF.

The chain recombines TRBV20-1 with TRBJ1-4; absent DNA, TCRdb's TRBD1 call cannot be checked. The CDR3 consists of 16 residues. Germline CDR1 is DFQATT and CDR2 is SNEGSKA (reference sequence). CDR3 sequence: CSARVEGDRFGEKLFF.

The V and J genes are TRBV7-9 and TRBJ2-7; checking the TCRdb D call of TRBD2 is not possible without DNA. The CDR3 sequence is 14 residues long. Germline V lookup: CDR1 SEHNR, CDR2 FQNEAQ (reference sequence). The CDR3 spells CASSFDPLAREQYF.

This CDR3 reads CASSQDQLAGVQETQYF. The chain has TRBV3-1 and TRBJ2-5; absent DNA, TCRdb's TRBD2 call cannot be checked. Germline lookup yields CDR1 LGHDT and CDR2 YNNKEL (reference sequence). The CDR3 has 17 residues.

The V and J genes are TRBV15 and TRBJ2-7; TCRdb's D call of TRBD1 is untestable without DNA. The germline gives CDR1 LNHNV, CDR2 YYDKDF (reference sequence). This CDR3 spans 14 amino acids. CDR3 in amino acids: CATSGPRNSYEQYF.